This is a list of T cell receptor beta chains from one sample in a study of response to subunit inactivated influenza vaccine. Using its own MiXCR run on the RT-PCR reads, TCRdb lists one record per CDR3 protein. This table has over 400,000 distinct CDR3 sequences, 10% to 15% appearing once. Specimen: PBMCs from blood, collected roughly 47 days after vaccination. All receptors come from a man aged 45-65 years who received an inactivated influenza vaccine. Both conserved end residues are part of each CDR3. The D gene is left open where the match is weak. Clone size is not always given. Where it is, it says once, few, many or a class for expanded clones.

cdr3_nt: TGCAGTGTTCGGGGAGGTCTATGGCCCACCTTC
cdr3_aa: CSVRGGLWPTF
j_call: TRBJ1-2
v_call: TRBV20-1
d_call: NA
clone_size: NA

cdr3_nt: TGTGCCACTGGACTAGCGGGGGCCTACCAAGAGACCCAGTACTTC
cdr3_aa: CATGLAGAYQETQYF
j_call: TRBJ2-5
v_call: TRBV24-1
d_call: TRBD2
clone_size: few

cdr3_nt: TGCGCCAGCAGCCACCCGTCCGGGACAGGGACCGGGGAGCTGTTTTTT
cdr3_aa: CASSHPSGTGTGELFF
j_call: TRBJ2-2
v_call: TRBV5-1
d_call: TRBD1
clone_size: few

cdr3_nt: TGTGCCAGCAGTTTAACGGCGAGCGAGCAGTACTTC
cdr3_aa: CASSLTASEQYF
j_call: TRBJ2-7
v_call: TRBV12-3/TRBV12-4
d_call: NA
clone_size: NA

cdr3_nt: TGTGCCAGCAGTTACTCGGGGGGGAGGGAGCAGTACTTC
cdr3_aa: CASSYSGGREQYF
j_call: TRBJ2-7
v_call: TRBV6-5
d_call: TRBD2
clone_size: many

cdr3_nt: TGCAGCGGATCGCCGGGACGTGTTTTTGTGCAGTACTTC
cdr3_aa: CSGSPGRVFVQYF
j_call: TRBJ2-7
v_call: TRBV29-1
d_call: NA
clone_size: few

cdr3_nt: TGCGCCAGCAGCCAAGAGGTTAGCGGGGGGGAAGAGACCCAGTACTTC
cdr3_aa: CASSQEVSGGEETQYF
j_call: TRBJ2-5
v_call: TRBV4-3
d_call: TRBD2
clone_size: NA

cdr3_nt: TGTGCCAGCAGCTTCTGGGGGTCAGCCAAAAACATTCAGTACTTC
cdr3_aa: CASSFWGSAKNIQYF
j_call: TRBJ2-4
v_call: TRBV5-6
d_call: NA
clone_size: few

cdr3_nt: TGTGCCAGCAGGGGCGGACAGACCTATAATTCACCCCTCCACTTT
cdr3_aa: CASRGGQTYNSPLHF
j_call: TRBJ1-6
v_call: TRBV6-1
d_call: NA
clone_size: NA

cdr3_nt: TGTGCCAGCAGCTTAGGAGCGGGGGGCACGTTCTTC
cdr3_aa: CASSLGAGGTFF
j_call: TRBJ2-1
v_call: TRBV11-2
d_call: TRBD2
clone_size: NA

cdr3_nt: TGTGCCACCCGGCAGGATGGGGATACGCAGTATTTT
cdr3_aa: CATRQDGDTQYF
j_call: TRBJ2-3
v_call: TRBV15
d_call: NA
clone_size: NA

cdr3_nt: TGCAGTGCGAGGCCCACAGTCGAGGGGGCGGGATCACCCCTCCACTTT
cdr3_aa: CSARPTVEGAGSPLHF
j_call: TRBJ1-6
v_call: TRBV20-1
d_call: TRBD1
clone_size: NA

cdr3_nt: TGTGCCAGCGCTATACAGGGAGCGGACGGCTACACCTTC
cdr3_aa: CASAIQGADGYTF
j_call: TRBJ1-2
v_call: TRBV7-2
d_call: NA
clone_size: few

cdr3_nt: TGTGCCAGTTCTGGGGTAGGGCACGAGCAGTACTTC
cdr3_aa: CASSGVGHEQYF
j_call: TRBJ2-7
v_call: TRBV28
d_call: NA
clone_size: few

cdr3_nt: TGTGCCAGCAGGGGAGCGGGATCCTCCTACGGGCAGTACTTC
cdr3_aa: CASRGAGSSYGQYF
j_call: TRBJ2-7
v_call: TRBV2
d_call: TRBD2
clone_size: NA

cdr3_nt: TGTGCCAGCAGTCTAGTTAGGGGGAGTTCCGGGGAGCTGTTTTTT
cdr3_aa: CASSLVRGSSGELFF
j_call: TRBJ2-2
v_call: TRBV28
d_call: NA
clone_size: NA

cdr3_nt: TGTGCCAGCAGCCACACGGACGGGGCAGCTTTCTTT
cdr3_aa: CASSHTDGAAFF
j_call: TRBJ1-1
v_call: TRBV3-1
d_call: NA
clone_size: few

cdr3_nt: TGTGCCAGTAGCCTCGGGGACGCCTGGAGCACAGATACGCAGTATTTT
cdr3_aa: CASSLGDAWSTDTQYF
j_call: TRBJ2-3
v_call: TRBV19
d_call: NA
clone_size: NA

cdr3_nt: TGTGCCAGCAGGCGACAGGAACAAGAGACCCAGTACTTC
cdr3_aa: CASRRQEQETQYF
j_call: TRBJ2-5
v_call: TRBV12-3/TRBV12-4
d_call: NA
clone_size: many

cdr3_nt: TGCAGTGCCGAGGCGGCGGGAATCTCCTACAATGAGCAGTTCTTC
cdr3_aa: CSAEAAGISYNEQFF
j_call: TRBJ2-1
v_call: TRBV20-1
d_call: NA
clone_size: many

cdr3_nt: TGCGCCAGCAATGAGTTGGGCCAAGAGACCCAGTACTTC
cdr3_aa: CASNELGQETQYF
j_call: TRBJ2-5
v_call: TRBV5-1
d_call: NA
clone_size: NA